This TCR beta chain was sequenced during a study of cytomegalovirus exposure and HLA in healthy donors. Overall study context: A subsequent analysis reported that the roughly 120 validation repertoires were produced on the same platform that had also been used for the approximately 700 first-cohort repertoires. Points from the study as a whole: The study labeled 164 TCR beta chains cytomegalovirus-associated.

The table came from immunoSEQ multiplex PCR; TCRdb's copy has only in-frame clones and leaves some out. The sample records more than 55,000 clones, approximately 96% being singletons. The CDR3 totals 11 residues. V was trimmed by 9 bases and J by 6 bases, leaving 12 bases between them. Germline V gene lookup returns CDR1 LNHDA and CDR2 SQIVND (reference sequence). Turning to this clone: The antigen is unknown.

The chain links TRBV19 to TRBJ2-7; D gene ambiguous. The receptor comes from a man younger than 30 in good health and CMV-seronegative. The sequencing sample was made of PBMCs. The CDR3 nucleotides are TGTGCCAGCAGAAATTCCCTCGAGCAGTACTTC. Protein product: CASRNSLEQYF.